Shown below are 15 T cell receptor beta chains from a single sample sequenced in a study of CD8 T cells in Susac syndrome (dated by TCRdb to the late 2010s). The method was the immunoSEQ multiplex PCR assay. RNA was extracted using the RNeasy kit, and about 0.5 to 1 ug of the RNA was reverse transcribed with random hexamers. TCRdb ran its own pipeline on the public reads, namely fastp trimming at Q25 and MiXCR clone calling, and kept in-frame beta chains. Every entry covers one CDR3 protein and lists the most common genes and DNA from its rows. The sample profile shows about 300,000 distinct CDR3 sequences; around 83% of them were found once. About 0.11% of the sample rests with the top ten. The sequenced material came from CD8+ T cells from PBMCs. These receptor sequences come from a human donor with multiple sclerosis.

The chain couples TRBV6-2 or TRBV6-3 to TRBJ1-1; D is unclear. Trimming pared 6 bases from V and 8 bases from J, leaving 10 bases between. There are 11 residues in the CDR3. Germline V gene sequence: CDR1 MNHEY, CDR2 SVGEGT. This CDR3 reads CASSATREAFF. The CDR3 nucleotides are TGTGCCAGCAGCGCCACCAGAGAAGCTTTCTTT.

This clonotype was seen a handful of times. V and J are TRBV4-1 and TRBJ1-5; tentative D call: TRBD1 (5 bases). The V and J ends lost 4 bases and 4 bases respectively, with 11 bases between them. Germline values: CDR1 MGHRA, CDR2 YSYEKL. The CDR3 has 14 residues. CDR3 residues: CASSPGTGNQPQHF. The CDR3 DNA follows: TGCGCCAGCAGCCCCGGGACGGGGAATCAGCCCCAGCATTTT.

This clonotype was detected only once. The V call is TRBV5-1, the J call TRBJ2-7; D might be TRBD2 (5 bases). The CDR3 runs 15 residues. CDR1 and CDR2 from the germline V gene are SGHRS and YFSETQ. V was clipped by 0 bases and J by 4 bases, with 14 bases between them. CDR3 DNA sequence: TGCGCCAGCAGCTTGGAGGCGGACGGGGTTTACGAGCAGTACTTC. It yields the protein CASSLEADGVYEQYF.

This CDR3 is CASTVPGGGTEAFF. The CDR3 region has the DNA TGTGCCAGCACGGTCCCGGGGGGAGGGACTGAAGCTTTCTTT. V usage is TRBV2 and J usage is TRBJ1-1; D may be TRBD1 (5 bases). Germline V gives CDR1 SNHLY, CDR2 FYNNEI. The CDR3 runs 14 residues. V gave up 7 bases and J gave up 5 bases, with 17 bases separating them.

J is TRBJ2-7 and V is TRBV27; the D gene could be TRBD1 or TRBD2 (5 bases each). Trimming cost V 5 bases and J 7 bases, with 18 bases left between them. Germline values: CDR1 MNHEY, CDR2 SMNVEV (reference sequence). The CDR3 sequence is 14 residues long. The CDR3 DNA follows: TGTGCCAGCAGTGGGGGTCTCCCACCCCGGGAGCAGTACTTC. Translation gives CASSGGLPPREQYF.

CDR3 bases: TGCGCCAGCAGCTTCGGGCGGGAGGGCGGTGAGCAGTTCTTC. Translation gives CASSFGREGGEQFF. The V gene is TRBV5-1, the J gene TRBJ2-1, with 9 bases fitting TRBD2. V gave up 2 bases and J gave up 9 bases; unmatched junction bases: 6. The CDR3 consists of 14 residues. In germline, CDR1 is SGHRS, CDR2 YFSETQ.

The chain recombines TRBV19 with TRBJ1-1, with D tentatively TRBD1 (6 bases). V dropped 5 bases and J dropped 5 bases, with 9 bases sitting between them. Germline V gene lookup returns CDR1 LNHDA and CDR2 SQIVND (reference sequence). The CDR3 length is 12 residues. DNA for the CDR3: TGTGCCAGTAGTTATAGGGGGACTGAAGCTTTCTTT. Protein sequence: CASSYRGTEAFF.

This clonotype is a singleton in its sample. The CDR3 here is CAARSGSYEQYF. The CDR3 coding sequence is TGTGCCGCACGTAGCGGGAGTTACGAGCAGTACTTC. The V call is TRBV5-8, the J call TRBJ2-7, with 9 positions matching TRBD2. The CDR3 is made up of 12 amino acids. Trimming at V came to 10 bases and at J to 4 bases, leaving 6 bases not matched to a gene. Germline values: CDR1 SGHTS, CDR2 YDEGEE.

The chain's CDR3 is CASLGRLNTGELFF. The CDR3 nucleotides are TGTGCCAGCCTGGGACGGTTGAACACCGGGGAGCTGTTTTTT. This chain links TRBV2 with TRBJ2-2; D may correspond to TRBD1 or TRBD2 (5 bases each). V lost 8 bases to trimming and J lost 1 base, with 11 bases between them. The germline CDR1 and CDR2 sequences are SNHLY and FYNNEI. CDR3 length: 14 amino acids.

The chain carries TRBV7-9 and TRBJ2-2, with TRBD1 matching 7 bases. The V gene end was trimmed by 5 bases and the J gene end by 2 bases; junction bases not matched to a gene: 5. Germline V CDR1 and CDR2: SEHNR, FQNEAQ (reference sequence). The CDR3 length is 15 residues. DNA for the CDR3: TGTGCCAGCAGCGTGGGACAGAGTAACACCGGGGAGCTGTTTTTT. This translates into CASSVGQSNTGELFF.

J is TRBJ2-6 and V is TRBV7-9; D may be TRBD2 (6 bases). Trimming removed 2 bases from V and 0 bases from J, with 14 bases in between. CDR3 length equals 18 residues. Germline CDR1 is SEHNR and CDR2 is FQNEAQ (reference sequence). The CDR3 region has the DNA TGTGCCAGCAGCTTATGGGGGAGGAATAGCTCTGGGGCCAACGTCCTGACTTTC. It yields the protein CASSLWGRNSSGANVLTF.

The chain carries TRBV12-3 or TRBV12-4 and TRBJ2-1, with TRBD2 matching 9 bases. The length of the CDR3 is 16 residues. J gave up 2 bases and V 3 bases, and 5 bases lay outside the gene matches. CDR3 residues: CASSFLAGEAYNEQFF. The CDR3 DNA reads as TGTGCCAGCAGTTTTTTAGCGGGAGAGGCCTACAATGAGCAGTTCTTC.

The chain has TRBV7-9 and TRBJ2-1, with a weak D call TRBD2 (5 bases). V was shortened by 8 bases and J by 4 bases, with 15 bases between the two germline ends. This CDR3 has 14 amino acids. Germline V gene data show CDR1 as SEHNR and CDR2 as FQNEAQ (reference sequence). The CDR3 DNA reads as TGTGCCAGCGGCGGGCGCTCCACTTACAATGAGCAGTTCTTC. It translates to CASGGRSTYNEQFF.

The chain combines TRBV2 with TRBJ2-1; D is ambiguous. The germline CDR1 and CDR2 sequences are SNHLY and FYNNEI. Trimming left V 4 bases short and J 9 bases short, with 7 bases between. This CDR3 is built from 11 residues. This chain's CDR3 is CASSGGFEQFF. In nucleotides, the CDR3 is TGTGCCAGCAGTGGGGGTTTTGAGCAGTTCTTC.

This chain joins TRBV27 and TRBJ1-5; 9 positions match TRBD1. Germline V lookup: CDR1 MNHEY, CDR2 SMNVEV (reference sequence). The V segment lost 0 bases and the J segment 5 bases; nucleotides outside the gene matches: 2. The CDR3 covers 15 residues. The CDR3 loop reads CASSLSTGGHQPQHF. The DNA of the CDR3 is TGTGCCAGCAGTTTATCGACAGGGGGGCATCAGCCCCAGCATTTT.